This is a list of T cell receptor beta chains from one sample in a study of T-cell reconstitution after alpha-beta-depleted transplantation in children. TCRdb analysed the PCR reads with MiXCR anew, one entry per CDR3 protein. The data show around 200,000 distinct CDR3 sequences, about 9.2% seen once. Source: PBMCs from the stem cell graft donor, taken from the stem cell graft. These receptors all come from a human donor who donated a stem cell graft to a child with acute lymphoblastic leukemia. CDR3s include the opening cysteine and the closing phenylalanine or tryptophan. A D gene is named only where the DNA matches it firmly.

J gene: TRBJ2-3
D gene: .
CDR3 length: 16
V gene: TRBV5-4
CDR3 protein: CASSLDQTGRSNTQYF

J gene: TRBJ1-1
D gene: .
CDR3 length: 16
V gene: TRBV12-3/TRBV12-4
CDR3 protein: CASSYEVQGTDTEAFF

J gene: TRBJ1-1
D gene: .
CDR3 length: 12
V gene: TRBV25-1
CDR3 protein: CASSQGREGAFF

J gene: TRBJ1-1
D gene: .
CDR3 length: 10
V gene: TRBV2
CDR3 protein: CASGFAEAFF

J gene: TRBJ2-7
D gene: TRBD2
CDR3 length: 17
V gene: TRBV5-1
CDR3 protein: CASKLGTSGDRSYEQYF

J gene: TRBJ2-5
D gene: .
CDR3 length: 14
V gene: TRBV24-1
CDR3 protein: CATSAVIDGETQYF

J gene: TRBJ1-2
D gene: TRBD1
CDR3 length: 16
V gene: TRBV12-3/TRBV12-4
CDR3 protein: CASSLGTGTGGIGYTF

J gene: TRBJ2-2
D gene: TRBD2
CDR3 length: 15
V gene: TRBV9
CDR3 protein: CASSVEGLVAGELFF

J gene: TRBJ2-7
D gene: TRBD2
CDR3 length: 16
V gene: TRBV20-1
CDR3 protein: CCARPTLAGGPYEQYF

J gene: TRBJ1-3
D gene: .
CDR3 length: 13
V gene: TRBV10-3
CDR3 protein: CAIRAGGRNTIYF

J gene: TRBJ2-5
D gene: TRBD1
CDR3 length: 15
V gene: TRBV11-3
CDR3 protein: CASSSLQGIQETQYF

J gene: TRBJ1-2
D gene: TRBD1
CDR3 length: 16
V gene: TRBV7-9
CDR3 protein: CASSDISGTGVYGYTF

J gene: TRBJ1-2
D gene: TRBD1
CDR3 length: 16
V gene: TRBV12-3/TRBV12-4
CDR3 protein: CASSSDRESINYGYTF

J gene: TRBJ1-2
D gene: .
CDR3 length: 14
V gene: TRBV5-1
CDR3 protein: CASSLDPGNYGYTF

J gene: TRBJ2-7
D gene: .
CDR3 length: 14
V gene: TRBV25-1
CDR3 protein: CASSEAGLTYEQYF

J gene: TRBJ2-2
D gene: TRBD1
CDR3 length: 15
V gene: TRBV12-3/TRBV12-4
CDR3 protein: CAIEPGQGYTGELFF

J gene: TRBJ2-1
D gene: TRBD2
CDR3 length: 16
V gene: TRBV4-3
CDR3 protein: CASSQDSASGASEQFF

J gene: TRBJ2-1
D gene: TRBD2
CDR3 length: 19
V gene: TRBV29-1
CDR3 protein: CSVEVLNLLSSGGVGEQFF

J gene: TRBJ1-1
D gene: .
CDR3 length: 12
V gene: TRBV19
CDR3 protein: CASSPFGAEAFF

J gene: TRBJ2-7
D gene: .
CDR3 length: 13
V gene: TRBV7-9
CDR3 protein: CASSLSRGDEQYF

J gene: TRBJ1-2
D gene: TRBD1
CDR3 length: 12
V gene: TRBV29-1
CDR3 protein: CSVADRGNGYTF

J gene: TRBJ2-7
D gene: .
CDR3 length: 13
V gene: TRBV14
CDR3 protein: CASSPPGAYEQYF

J gene: TRBJ2-1
D gene: TRBD2
CDR3 length: 19
V gene: TRBV2
CDR3 protein: CATFRGLAGGLGSYNEQFF